The 32 T cell receptor beta chains reported below all come from one sample, sequenced in a study of cytomegalovirus exposure and HLA in healthy donors. Use of 60 Vbeta and 13 Jbeta primers characterized the PCR. Libraries were prepared by immunoSEQ multiplex PCR; TCRdb keeps only in-frame clonotypes and omits some of them. The table has 200,000 or so clones, 75% to 90% seen once. The sample taken for sequencing was PBMCs. Every receptor here comes from a woman between 45 and 65 years old in good health and CMV-seropositive.

The genes are TRBV27 and TRBJ1-1; TRBD1 matches 7 bases. Germline CDR1 and CDR2: MNHEY and SMNVEV (reference sequence). The CDR3 consists of 15 residues. Trimming took 7 bases from V and 4 from J; bases not matched to a gene: 12. Written as DNA, the CDR3 is TGTGCCAGCAAAACGCTGACAGGGATCGGCACTGAAGCTTTCTTT. It is translated as CASKTLTGIGTEAFF.

This clone came up a few times. The rearrangement uses TRBV7-2 and TRBJ1-4; weak D call: TRBD1 (6 bases). This CDR3 region has 14 residues. The ends were cut back, 1 base at V and 4 bases at J, with 7 bases in the middle. The germline V gene encodes CDR1 SGHTA and CDR2 FQGNSA. CDR3 region: CASSLDRVNEKLFF. The CDR3 region has the DNA TGTGCCAGCAGCTTAGACAGGGTTAATGAAAAACTGTTTTTT. Variable domain in full (rest from reference TRBV7-2 and TRBJ1-4): GAGVSQSPSNKVTEKGKDVELRCDPISGHTALYWYRQSLGQGLEFLIYFQGNSAPDKSGLPSDRFSAERTGGSVSTLTIQRTQQEDSAVYLCASSLDRVNEKLFFGSGTQLSVL.

This chain uses TRBV7-9 with TRBJ2-3; 13 nucleotides align to TRBD2. CDR1 SEHNR and CDR2 FQNEAQ come from the germline V gene (reference sequence). Losses at the gene ends were 5 bases for V and 5 bases for J; bases not matched to a gene: 4. There are 15 residues in the CDR3. As DNA, the CDR3 is TGTGCCAGCAGCCCCGGGACTAGCGGGGTAGATACGCAGTATTTT. Translation gives CASSPGTSGVDTQYF. Complete variable domain (other parts from reference TRBV7-9 and TRBJ2-3): DTGVSQNPRHKITKRGQNVTFRCDPISEHNRLYWYRQTLGQGPEFLTYFQNEAQLEKSRLLSDRFSAERPKGSFSTLEIQRTEQGDSAMYLCASSPGTSGVDTQYFGPGTRLTVL.

This clone was detected only a few times. The genes are TRBV6-1 and TRBJ2-1; D perhaps matches TRBD2 (5 bases). CDR3 length: 14 residues. With 7 bases removed from V and 3 bases from J, the gap between germline ends came to 13 bases. Germline CDR1 MNHNS, CDR2 SASEGT. In nucleotides, the CDR3 is TGTGCCAGCAATACAGCGGTGGTCTACAATGAGCAGTTCTTC. This gives the protein CASNTAVVYNEQFF.

V usage is TRBV2 and J usage is TRBJ2-2; TRBD2 might be the D (6 bases). Germline assignment: CDR1 SNHLY and CDR2 FYNNEI. V lost 10 bases and J 5 bases, leaving 20 bases between the germline ends. The CDR3 totals 15 residues. The CDR3 region is CANTKPGLDTGELFF. CDR3 in DNA: TGTGCCAACACCAAACCGGGACTCGATACCGGGGAGCTGTTTTTT.

This chain links TRBV5-1 with TRBJ2-2, with 8 positions matching TRBD1. Germline trimming cut 4 bases from V and 4 bases from J; bases unmatched to any gene: 3. The CDR3 contains 14 residues. CDR1 and CDR2 from the germline V gene are SGHRS and YFSETQ. CDR3 residues: CASSLTGVTGELFF. For the CDR3, the DNA is TGCGCCAGCAGCCTGACAGGGGTCACCGGGGAGCTGTTTTTT.

The genes are TRBV10-3 and TRBJ2-5; D possibly corresponds to TRBD2 (7 bases). The CDR3 contains 15 residues. In germline, CDR1 is ENHRY, CDR2 SYGVKD. V lost 0 bases and J lost 4, with 12 bases in between. The CDR3 protein is CAISESGGLGETQYF. DNA of the CDR3: TGTGCCATCAGTGAGTCCGGGGGGCTGGGAGAGACCCAGTACTTC.

V gene TRBV2 combines with J gene TRBJ2-7, with TRBD2 as a possible D gene (6 bases). V was clipped by 8 bases and J by 4 bases, with 24 bases between them. Germline-derived CDR1 and CDR2 are SNHLY and FYNNEI. The CDR3 is 16 amino acids. The CDR3 loop is CASATGDGTPIYEQYF. The CDR3 DNA reads as TGTGCCAGCGCCACTGGAGACGGGACTCCCATTTACGAGCAGTACTTC.

This chain joins TRBV6-5 and TRBJ1-2; D is uncertain. CDR1 and CDR2 (germline): MNHEY, SVGAGI. The V end lost 0 bases, the J end lost 4 bases, and 6 bases lay between the germline ends. The CDR3 extends over 13 amino acids. Written as DNA, the CDR3 is TGTGCCAGCAGTTACTCGGAGACCTATGGCTACACCTTC. Its translation is CASSYSETYGYTF.

The rearrangement links TRBV6-1 to TRBJ1-1, with a tentative D call TRBD1 (6 bases). The CDR3 is 14 residues long. Germline-derived CDR1 and CDR2 are MNHNS and SASEGT. Between the trimmed V and J ends, which lost 6 bases and 4 bases, there was a span of 15 bases. The CDR3 sequence: CASSSRQASTEAFF. CDR3 nucleotide sequence: TGTGCCAGCAGCTCCCGACAGGCGAGCACTGAAGCTTTCTTT.

The chain links TRBV7-2 to TRBJ1-5, with TRBD1 as a possible D gene (6 bases). Trimming shortened V by 5 bases and J by 0 bases, and 17 bases separated the two germline ends. From germline, CDR1 is SGHTA and CDR2 FQGNSA. The CDR3 runs to 17 residues. CDR3 in amino acids: CASSDTGPIISNQPQHF. DNA of the CDR3: TGTGCCAGCAGCGATACAGGGCCGATTATTAGCAATCAGCCCCAGCATTTT.

This clone was counted a few times. This chain uses TRBV4-1 with TRBJ2-2; TRBD2 matches at 10 bases. The CDR3 consists of 20 residues. Looked up from germline, CDR1 is MGHRA and CDR2 is YSYEKL. Germline trimming cut 0 bases from V and 2 bases from J; bases unmatched to any gene: 12. CDR3 DNA sequence: TGCGCCAGCAGCCAAGATGCGGGCCATATAGCGGGGGGTAACACCGGGGAGCTGTTTTTT. Its protein product is CASSQDAGHIAGGNTGELFF.

The chain uses TRBV5-1 and TRBJ2-5, with 9 nucleotides matching TRBD1. With V trimmed by 4 bases and J by 0 bases, 13 bases remained unmatched. This CDR3 contains 18 residues. Germline V CDR1 and CDR2: SGHRS, YFSETQ. The CDR3 DNA reads TGCGCCAGCAGCGCGGGGGACAGGGCAGAGTTATACCAAGAGACCCAGTACTTC. Its protein product is CASSAGDRAELYQETQYF.

V is TRBV14 and J is TRBJ2-3; no firm D call. Germline loops: CDR1 SGHDN, CDR2 FVKESK. This CDR3 has 13 residues. V lost 1 base and J lost 6, with 8 bases in between. The CDR3 sequence: CASSQVGLDTQYF. Here the CDR3 DNA reads TGTGCCAGCAGCCAAGTCGGGTTGGATACGCAGTATTTT.

The chain has TRBV5-6 and TRBJ1-3, with D perhaps TRBD1 (6 bases). Germline lookup yields CDR1 SGHDT and CDR2 YYEEEE. Trimming cost V 3 bases and J 5 bases, with 18 bases left between them. The CDR3 runs 16 residues. The CDR3 is CASSSLVGQPRNTIYF. CDR3 DNA sequence: TGTGCCAGCAGCTCGTTAGTCGGACAGCCTAGAAACACCATATATTTT.

The chain couples TRBV6-5 to TRBJ1-1; TRBD1 matches at 7 bases. Germline V CDR1 and CDR2: MNHEY, SVGAGI. The CDR3 contains 13 residues. V trimming: 6 bases; J trimming: 0 bases; junction bases outside the gene matches: 1. CDR3 DNA: TGTGCCAGCAGACAGGGGCTGAACACTGAAGCTTTCTTT. Encoded protein: CASRQGLNTEAFF.

This clone was found once. The chain joins TRBV28 to TRBJ1-2; no reliable D call. This CDR3 spans 15 amino acids. Trimming stripped 6 bases from V and 8 bases from J, with 22 bases between. Germline V gene lookup returns CDR1 MDHEN and CDR2 SYDVKM. The CDR3 protein is CASSLTKASAGGYTF. CDR3 sequence (DNA): TGTGCCAGCAGCCTCACGAAAGCAAGCGCTGGAGGCTACACCTTC.

This chain uses TRBV9 with TRBJ2-6, with a tentative D call TRBD1 (6 bases). Germline-derived CDR1 and CDR2 are SGDLS and YYNGEE. Trimming left V 3 bases short and J 4 bases short, with 20 bases between. The length of the CDR3 is 18 residues. CDR3 nucleotide sequence: TGTGCCAGCAGCGCCCGACAGGTTTTAGGGGAGGGGGCCAACGTCCTGACTTTC. The encoded protein is CASSARQVLGEGANVLTF.

The rearrangement links TRBV2 to TRBJ2-1, with D perhaps TRBD2 (7 bases). V was pared by 2 bases and J by 5 bases, with 13 bases between. The germline gives CDR1 SNHLY, CDR2 FYNNEI. The CDR3 sequence is 15 residues long. The chain's CDR3 is CASSELRGPHNEQFF. In DNA, the CDR3 is TGTGCCAGCAGTGAACTGCGGGGGCCCCACAATGAGCAGTTCTTC. The full variable domain, in which reference TRBV2 and TRBJ2-1 provide the parts outside the CDR3, is EPEVTQTPSHQVTQMGQEVILRCVPISNHLYFYWYRQILGQKVEFLVSFYNNEISEKSEIFDDQFSVERPDGSNFTLKIRSTKLEDSAMYFCASSELRGPHNEQFFGPGTRLTVL.

The chain recombines TRBV5-4 with TRBJ1-2; tentatively, D is TRBD1 (6 bases). The CDR3 totals 13 residues. V was clipped by 8 bases and J by 2 bases, with 13 bases between them. Germline V gives CDR1 SGHNT, CDR2 YYREEE (reference sequence). The CDR3 loop is CARPQGLNYGYTF. The CDR3 nucleotides read TGTGCCAGGCCACAGGGTCTCAACTATGGCTACACCTTC. Full variable domain (remainder filled in from reference TRBV5-4 and TRBJ1-2): ETGVTQSPTHLIKTRGQQVTLRCSSQSGHNTVSWYQQALGQGPQFIFQYYREEENGRGNFPPRFSGLQFPNYSSELNVNALELDDSALYLCARPQGLNYGYTFGSGTRLTVV.

The chain has TRBV19 and TRBJ1-1; tentatively, D is TRBD1 (6 bases). V was cut by 4 bases and J by 4 bases, with 13 bases left in between. The CDR3 length is 14 residues. Germline V lookup: CDR1 LNHDA, CDR2 SQIVND (reference sequence). CDR3 residues: CASSTQGRVTEAFF. In nucleotides, the CDR3 is TGTGCCAGTAGTACCCAGGGGAGGGTCACTGAAGCTTTCTTT. Using reference TRBV19 and TRBJ1-1 for the parts outside the CDR3, the full variable domain is DGGITQSPKYLFRKEGQNVTLSCEQNLNHDAMYWYRQDPGQGLRLIYYSQIVNDFQKGDIAEGYSVSREKKESFPLTVTSAQKNPTAFYLCASSTQGRVTEAFFGQGTRLTVV.

V usage is TRBV15 and J usage is TRBJ1-2; a weak D match, TRBD1 (5 bases). Germline CDR1 reads LNHNV; CDR2 reads YYDKDF (reference sequence). The CDR3 extends over 16 amino acids. The V gene lost 6 bases and the J gene lost 3 bases, with 20 bases spanning the gap. CDR3 loop: CATSSSTVVKHYGYTF. CDR3 nucleotides: TGTGCCACCAGTTCATCGACAGTGGTGAAACACTATGGCTACACCTTC.

The chain links TRBV2 to TRBJ2-7; 10 positions match TRBD1. This CDR3 has 18 amino acids. The junction had 15 bases not matched to a gene; V was cut back by 5 bases and J by 2 bases. Germline CDR1 reads SNHLY; CDR2 reads FYNNEI. The CDR3, as DNA: TGTGCCAGCAGTTGGGACAGGGGAAGTACCGGGCTCACCTACGAGCAGTACTTC. This gives the protein CASSWDRGSTGLTYEQYF.

The rearrangement joins TRBV6-5 to TRBJ1-1, with D possibly matching TRBD1 (5 bases). The CDR3 is 14 residues long. V was pared by 7 bases and J by 6 bases, with 18 bases between. Germline-derived CDR1 and CDR2 are MNHEY and SVGAGI. This chain's CDR3 is CASTGTGRAPEAFF. The CDR3 DNA is TGTGCCAGCACAGGAACAGGCCGAGCCCCTGAAGCTTTCTTT.

J is TRBJ2-7 and V is TRBV2; 9 bases match TRBD1. The CDR3 runs 15 residues. V trimming: 5 bases; J trimming: 5 bases; junction bases outside the gene matches: 10. Germline CDR1 SNHLY, CDR2 FYNNEI. Written as DNA, the CDR3 is TGTGCCAGCAGTCGAACAGGGGGCGCTTACCACGAGCAGTACTTC. This sequence encodes CASSRTGGAYHEQYF.

This chain uses TRBV28 with TRBJ2-7; a possible D gene is TRBD2 (5 bases). Trimming removed 2 bases from V and 5 bases from J, with 10 bases in between. The CDR3 contains 13 residues. Germline CDR1 is MDHEN and CDR2 is SYDVKM. The CDR3 loop reads CASSLGAGDEQYF. The CDR3 DNA follows: TGTGCCAGCAGTTTAGGTGCCGGGGACGAGCAGTACTTC.

The V call is TRBV10-2, the J call TRBJ2-3; unclear D gene. Germline CDR1 and CDR2: WSHSY and SAAADI. The CDR3 covers 15 residues. V lost 2 bases and J 4 bases, leaving 13 bases between the germline ends. The CDR3 region is CASSEALVYPDTQYF. The CDR3 DNA sequence: TGCGCCAGCAGTGAGGCCTTAGTATATCCAGATACGCAGTATTTT.

This chain's CDR3 is CAISESSGGARDEQYF. For the CDR3, the DNA is TGTGCCATCAGTGAGTCGAGCGGGGGGGCCCGCGACGAGCAGTACTTC. V gene TRBV10-3 combines with J gene TRBJ2-7; 10 bases map to TRBD2. Trimming at V came to 0 bases and at J to 5 bases, leaving 7 bases not matched to a gene. The germline CDR1 and CDR2 sequences are ENHRY and SYGVKD. CDR3 length: 16 amino acids.

The V call is TRBV11-3, the J call TRBJ2-1; possibly TRBD2 for D (6 bases). V gave up 5 bases and J gave up 9 bases, with 14 bases separating them. The length of the CDR3 is 13 residues. Germline V CDR1 and CDR2: SGHNT, YENEEA. The CDR3 region is CASSPGTGGEQFF. The CDR3 DNA sequence: TGTGCCAGCAGCCCGGGGACCGGGGGTGAGCAGTTCTTC.

This clone was counted a single time. The chain joins TRBV28 to TRBJ1-2; possibly TRBD1 for D (5 bases). V dropped 2 bases and J dropped 4 bases, with 5 bases sitting between them. Germline CDR1 and CDR2: MDHEN and SYDVKM. This CDR3 is 12 amino acids long. Here the CDR3 DNA reads TGTGCCAGCAGTTTACAGGGCTATGGCTACACCTTC. Translated, it gives CASSLQGYGYTF.

This clone was observed a handful of times. The chain has TRBV4-1 and TRBJ1-5; D unresolved. Germline CDR1 reads MGHRA; CDR2 reads YSYEKL. Trimming removed 1 base from V and 0 bases from J, with 7 bases in between. The CDR3 loop spans 15 amino acids. CDR3 region: CASSQGQDSNQPQHF. The DNA of the CDR3 is TGCGCCAGCAGCCAAGGCCAGGATAGCAATCAGCCCCAGCATTTT.

This rearrangement joins TRBV5-1 to TRBJ2-5; tentative D call: TRBD2 (6 bases). CDR1 is SGHRS and CDR2 is YFSETQ in the germline V gene. CDR3 length: 14 residues. V was shortened by 2 bases and J by 2 bases, with 10 bases between the two germline ends. CDR3: CASSFPGTQETQYF. DNA for the CDR3: TGCGCCAGCAGCTTCCCCGGGACTCAAGAGACCCAGTACTTC.